This T cell receptor (beta chain) was identified in a study of cytomegalovirus exposure and HLA in healthy donors. Study observations and caveats: Under in vitro conditions, a few CMV-associated chains were confirmed as specific for CMV antigens.

Use of 60 Vbeta and 13 Jbeta primers characterized the PCR. Sequencing was performed with immunoSEQ multiplex PCR; in TCRdb, only in-frame clones are kept and a portion is missing. The sample contains 210,000 or so clones, more than 65% of which appear only once. Remarks on this clone: Its antigen is unknown.

CDR3 size: 15 residues. From germline, CDR1 is SGHDN and CDR2 FVKESK. Trimming cost V 0 bases and J 4 bases, with 12 bases left between them. The chain has TRBV14 and TRBJ2-5, with D hard to call. The source is a man in his late teens or twenties in good health and CMV-seronegative. The sequenced sample consisted of PBMCs. The CDR3 nucleotides read TGTGCCAGCAGCCAAGATTCCTCGCGAGCAGAGACCCAGTACTTC. Translating gives CASSQDSSRAETQYF.